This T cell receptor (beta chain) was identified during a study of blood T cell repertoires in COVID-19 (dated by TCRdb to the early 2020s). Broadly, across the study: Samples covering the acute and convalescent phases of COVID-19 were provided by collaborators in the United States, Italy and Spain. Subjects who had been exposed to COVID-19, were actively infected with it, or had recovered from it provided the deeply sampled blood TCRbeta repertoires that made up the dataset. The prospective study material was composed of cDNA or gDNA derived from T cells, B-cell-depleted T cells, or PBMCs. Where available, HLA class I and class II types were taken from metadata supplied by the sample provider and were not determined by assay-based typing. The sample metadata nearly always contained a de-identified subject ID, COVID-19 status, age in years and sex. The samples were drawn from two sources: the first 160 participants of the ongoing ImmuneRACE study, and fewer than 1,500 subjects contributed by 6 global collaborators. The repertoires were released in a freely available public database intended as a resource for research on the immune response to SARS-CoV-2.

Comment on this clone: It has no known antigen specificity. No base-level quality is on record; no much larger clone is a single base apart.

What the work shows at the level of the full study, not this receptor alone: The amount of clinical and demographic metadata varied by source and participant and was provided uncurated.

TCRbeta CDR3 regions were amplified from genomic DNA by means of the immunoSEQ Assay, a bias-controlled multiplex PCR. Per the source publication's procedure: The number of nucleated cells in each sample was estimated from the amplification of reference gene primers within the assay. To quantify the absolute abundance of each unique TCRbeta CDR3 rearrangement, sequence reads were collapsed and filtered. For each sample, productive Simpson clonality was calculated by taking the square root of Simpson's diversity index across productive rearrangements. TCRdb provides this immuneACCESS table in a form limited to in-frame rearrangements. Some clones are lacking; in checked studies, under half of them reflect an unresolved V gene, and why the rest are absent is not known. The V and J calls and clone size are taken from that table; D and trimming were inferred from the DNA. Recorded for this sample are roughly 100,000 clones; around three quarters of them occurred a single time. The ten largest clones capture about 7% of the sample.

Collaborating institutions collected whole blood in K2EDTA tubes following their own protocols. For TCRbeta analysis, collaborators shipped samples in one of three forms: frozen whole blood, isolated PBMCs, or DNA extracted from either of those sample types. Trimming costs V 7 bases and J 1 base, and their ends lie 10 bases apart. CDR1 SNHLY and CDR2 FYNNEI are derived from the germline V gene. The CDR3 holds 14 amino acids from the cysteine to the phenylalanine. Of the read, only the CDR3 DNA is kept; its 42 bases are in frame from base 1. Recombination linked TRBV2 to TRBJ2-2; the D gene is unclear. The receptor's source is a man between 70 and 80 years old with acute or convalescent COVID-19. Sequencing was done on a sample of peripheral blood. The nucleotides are TGTGCCAGCAAGGAGATACTGAACACCGGGGAGCTGTTTTTT. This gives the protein CASKEILNTGELFF.